The TCR beta chain described here comes from a study of T cell responses to AZD1222 COVID-19 vaccine. Measured with immunoSEQ multiplex PCR; TCRdb has only the in-frame clones, and not every one. The table has about 160,000 clones, under 95% seen once. This TCR came from an adult who received the AZD1222 COVID-19 vaccine. This sample comprised peripheral blood, obtained 28 days after the second AZD1222 dose.

The CDR3 region has the DNA TGTGCCATCAGTGACAAAAGCGGGGCGAACACCGGGGAGCTGTTTTTT. It translates to CAISDKSGANTGELFF. This chain uses TRBV10-3 with TRBJ2-2; 7 bases fit TRBD2. Germline V gene lookup returns CDR1 ENHRY and CDR2 SYGVKD. The CDR3 runs 16 residues. V trimming: 3 bases; J trimming: 0 bases; junction bases outside the gene matches: 4.